Below, 27 T cell receptor beta chains from the same sample are listed, as sequenced in a study of T cell changes during pregnancy in multiple sclerosis (dated by TCRdb to between 2017 and 2020). The library was produced with the immunoSEQ multiplex PCR assay. This is the immuneACCESS table as TCRdb keeps it, with only in-frame sequences that have V and J called. A part of the clones is gone; compared with another copy, unresolved V genes explain less than half, and the rest is unexplained. The sample profile shows 50,000 to 65,000 clones; more than 85% of them were found once. The top ten clones comprise 0.8% to 1% of the sample. The material sequenced was peripheral blood, taken in the first trimester of pregnancy. The receptors stem from a female donor with multiple sclerosis, enrolled in a pregnancy study.

The chain has TRBV9 and TRBJ2-5; tentatively, D is TRBD1 (6 bases). V lost 1 base, J lost 4 bases, and 14 bases lay in between. There are 15 residues in the CDR3. Germline lookup yields CDR1 SGDLS and CDR2 YYNGEE. CDR3 in amino acids: CASSVNPQGTETQYF. DNA for the CDR3: TGTGCCAGCAGCGTAAACCCACAGGGTACAGAGACCCAGTACTTC.

The J gene is TRBJ1-2, the V gene TRBV7-2, with TRBD1 as a possible D gene (5 bases). Trimming pared 1 base from V and 3 bases from J, leaving 12 bases between. The CDR3 spans 15 residues. Per germline, CDR1 SGHTA and CDR2 FQGNSA. CDR3 DNA sequence: TGTGCCAGCAGCTTAGGGAGGGGTGGCTACTATGGCTACACCTTC. Translating it yields CASSLGRGGYYGYTF.

The chain has TRBV15 and TRBJ1-5; D is undetermined. This CDR3 has 14 amino acids. Germline-derived CDR1 and CDR2 are LNHNV and YYDKDF (reference sequence). The germline V and J ends were trimmed by 5 bases and 5 bases, with 13 bases remaining between them. The CDR3 region is CATSPLGVYQPQHF. CDR3 nucleotides: TGTGCCACCAGCCCTCTAGGCGTCTATCAGCCCCAGCATTTT.

The V gene is TRBV9, the J gene TRBJ1-5, with a tentative D call TRBD1 (6 bases). Looked up from germline, CDR1 is SGDLS and CDR2 is YYNGEE. The CDR3 totals 14 residues. The ends were cut back, 4 bases at V and 3 bases at J, with 11 bases in the middle. The CDR3, as DNA: TGTGCCAGCAGCCTAACAGGGACCAATCAGCCCCAGCATTTT. It codes for CASSLTGTNQPQHF. The full variable domain, with the rest looked up from reference TRBV9 and TRBJ1-5, is DSGVTQTPKHLITATGQRVTLRCSPRSGDLSVYWYQQSLDQGLQFLIQYYNGEERAKGNILERFSAQQFPDLHSELNLSSLELGDSALYFCASSLTGTNQPQHFGDGTRLSIL.

The gene calls are TRBV15 and TRBJ1-5; 8 bases are a match to TRBD1. The V gene end was trimmed by 2 bases and the J gene end by 5 bases; junction bases not matched to a gene: 14. Germline V lookup: CDR1 LNHNV, CDR2 YYDKDF (reference sequence). The CDR3 runs to 18 residues. Written as DNA, the CDR3 is TGTGCCACCAGCAGAACCCGGGGGAACAGGGGGTATGATCAGCCCCAGCATTTT. This codes for CATSRTRGNRGYDQPQHF.

V usage is TRBV19 and J usage is TRBJ1-5; 10 nucleotides line up with TRBD1. This CDR3 comprises 18 residues. With 2 bases clipped from V and 5 bases from J, the junction kept 12 bases outside the gene matches. CDR1 is LNHDA and CDR2 is SQIVND in the germline V gene (reference sequence). The CDR3, as DNA: TGTGCCAGTAGTATACGGAGGATCGACAGGGGGCCCGATCAGCCCCAGCATTTT. This gives the protein CASSIRRIDRGPDQPQHF. The full variable domain, its missing parts supplied by reference TRBV19 and TRBJ1-5, is DGGITQSPKYLFRKEGQNVTLSCEQNLNHDAMYWYRQDPGQGLRLIYYSQIVNDFQKGDIAEGYSVSREKKESFPLTVTSAQKNPTAFYLCASSIRRIDRGPDQPQHFGDGTRLSIL.

The chain links TRBV6-6 to TRBJ2-3; TRBD1 agrees at 10 bases. The CDR3 is made up of 14 amino acids. V gave up 7 bases and J gave up 4 bases; unmatched junction bases: 5. The germline gives CDR1 MNHNY, CDR2 SVGAGI (reference sequence). The CDR3 region has the DNA TGTGCCAGCACCCGACAGGGGGCCTCAGATACGCAGTATTTT. It encodes CASTRQGASDTQYF.

The V and J genes are TRBV7-2 and TRBJ2-1, with D perhaps matching TRBD1 (5 bases). CDR1 and CDR2 (germline): SGHTA, FQGNSA. Trimming took off 1 base at V and 6 bases at J, with 7 bases between the two ends. This CDR3 has 13 amino acids. CDR3 sequence: CASSLGQLNEQFF. The CDR3 region has the DNA TGTGCCAGCAGCTTAGGACAGCTCAATGAGCAGTTCTTC.

The V and J genes are TRBV7-9 and TRBJ1-2; D unresolved. The V and J ends lost 1 base and 8 bases respectively, with 11 bases between them. Germline assignment: CDR1 SEHNR and CDR2 FQNEAQ (reference sequence). The CDR3 has 13 amino acids. The CDR3 protein is CASSLGPLRGYTF. In DNA, the CDR3 is TGTGCCAGCAGCTTAGGGCCCCTGAGGGGCTACACCTTC.

V and J are TRBV2 and TRBJ2-7; 7 bases align to TRBD2. The CDR3 has 14 residues. The germline gives CDR1 SNHLY, CDR2 FYNNEI. The ends lost 10 bases at V and 6 bases at J; junction bases unmatched: 15. CDR3 in DNA: TGTGCCACCCGACCGGGACTAACTTTTTCCGAGCAGTACTTC. Its translation: CATRPGLTFSEQYF. The complete variable domain, with remaining parts taken from reference TRBV2 and TRBJ2-7, reads EPEVTQTPSHQVTQMGQEVILRCVPISNHLYFYWYRQILGQKVEFLVSFYNNEISEKSEIFDDQFSVERPDGSNFTLKIRSTKLEDSAMYFCATRPGLTFSEQYFGPGTRLTVT.

CDR3: CASKGAYGYTF. Written as DNA, the CDR3 is TGTGCCAGCAAGGGGGCCTATGGCTACACCTTC. V gene TRBV7-9 combines with J gene TRBJ1-2; 7 positions match TRBD1. The CDR3 contains 11 residues. With V trimmed by 7 bases and J by 4 bases, 0 bases remained unmatched. Looked up from germline, CDR1 is SEHNR and CDR2 is FQNEAQ (reference sequence).

Comments on this clone: The sample has other DNA sequences that encode this CDR3 too. The gene calls are TRBV7-3 and TRBJ1-2; the D gene is possibly TRBD1 (5 bases). Per the germline V gene, CDR1 is SGHTA and CDR2 is FQGTGA. The germline V and J ends were trimmed by 2 bases and 3 bases, with 10 bases remaining between them. This CDR3 comprises 14 residues. The CDR3 sequence: CASSLGGGDYGYTF. CDR3 nucleotide sequence: TGTGCCAGCAGCTTAGGGGGAGGGGACTATGGCTACACCTTC.

The V call is TRBV7-9, the J call TRBJ2-7, with TRBD2 as a possible D gene (6 bases). This CDR3 is built from 13 residues. V was pared by 5 bases and J by 3 bases, with 11 bases between. Germline V gene data show CDR1 as SEHNR and CDR2 as FQNEAQ (reference sequence). The CDR3: CASSPRGNYEQYF. CDR3 nucleotide sequence: TGTGCCAGCAGCCCGCGGGGTAACTACGAGCAGTACTTC.

CDR3 DNA: TGTGCCAGCAGTTTGGACAGGGTACTAAATCAGCCCCAGCATTTT. As protein: CASSLDRVLNQPQHF. The chain joins TRBV28 to TRBJ1-5; 8 nucleotides line up with TRBD1. The CDR3 spans 15 residues. V lost 3 bases, J lost 4 bases, and 5 bases stayed unmatched. Germline V gives CDR1 MDHEN, CDR2 SYDVKM.

Here the CDR3 DNA reads TGTGCCATCAGTGAGTCAAACTCCCCGGACAAGCCCCAGCATTTT. Protein product: CAISESNSPDKPQHF. The V call is TRBV10-3, the J call TRBJ1-5; the D gene is possibly TRBD1 (5 bases). V was clipped by 0 bases and J by 8 bases, with 14 bases between them. Germline V gene lookup returns CDR1 ENHRY and CDR2 SYGVKD. The CDR3 totals 15 residues.

V and J are TRBV28 and TRBJ2-3; 12 bases map to TRBD2. V was pared by 4 bases and J by 6 bases, with 17 bases of the junction left unmatched. CDR3 size: 19 residues. CDR1 is MDHEN and CDR2 is SYDVKM in the germline V gene. CDR3 amino acids: CASSSPGFAQGLAGDTQYF. The CDR3 nucleotides read TGTGCCAGCAGTTCCCCCGGTTTCGCCCAAGGACTAGCGGGGGATACGCAGTATTTT.

V gene TRBV9 combines with J gene TRBJ2-7, with 11 positions matching TRBD1. J was trimmed by 3 bases and V by 3 bases; bases with no gene match: 5. The CDR3 has 15 residues. CDR1 is SGDLS, CDR2 YYNGEE, per germline. CDR3 region: CASSAGGTGGYEQYF. In DNA, the CDR3 is TGTGCCAGCAGCGCCGGCGGGACAGGGGGCTACGAGCAGTACTTC.

The V and J genes are TRBV9 and TRBJ2-1, with TRBD2 matching over 7 bases. Per germline, CDR1 SGDLS and CDR2 YYNGEE. The CDR3 runs 16 residues. V lost 4 bases to trimming and J lost 8 bases; unmatched junction nucleotides: 15. The CDR3 reads CASSPRDYGAQDEQFF. The CDR3 DNA is TGTGCCAGCAGCCCCCGGGACTATGGGGCTCAGGATGAGCAGTTCTTC.

This chain connects TRBV14 to TRBJ2-2; D remains unclear. Looked up from germline, CDR1 is SGHDN and CDR2 is FVKESK. The CDR3 sequence is 15 residues long. Trimming cost V 1 base and J 0 bases, with 6 bases left between them. CDR3 loop: CASSQGQTNTGELFF. In DNA, the CDR3 is TGTGCCAGCAGCCAAGGTCAGACGAACACCGGGGAGCTGTTTTTT.

The chain combines TRBV10-2 with TRBJ2-1; 7 positions match TRBD1. The CDR3 sequence is 18 residues long. J gave up 4 bases and V 6 bases, and 18 bases lay outside the gene matches. Germline V gene lookup returns CDR1 WSHSY and CDR2 SAAADI. The CDR3 DNA reads as TGCGCCAGCAGCATTATCTTGACAGGGAGTCCAAGTTACAATGAGCAGTTCTTC. Its translation is CASSIILTGSPSYNEQFF.

The gene calls are TRBV10-3 and TRBJ1-3; D ambiguous. V lost 8 bases to trimming and J lost 2 bases, with 13 bases between them. Germline V gene data show CDR1 as ENHRY and CDR2 as SYGVKD. CDR3 length equals 14 residues. The CDR3 reads CAIGPQSTGNTIYF. CDR3 DNA: TGTGCCATCGGTCCTCAGTCGACTGGAAACACCATATATTTT.

With regard to this clone: This specimen includes other DNA sequences encoding the same CDR3. V is TRBV13 and J is TRBJ2-7; tentatively, D is TRBD1 (6 bases). Germline CDR1 is PRHDT and CDR2 is FYEKMQ (reference sequence). V was pared by 0 bases and J by 3 bases, with 6 bases between. The CDR3 is 13 amino acids. CDR3 nucleotide sequence: TGTGCCAGCAGCTTAGGCAGGGGCTACGAGCAGTACTTC. It is translated as CASSLGRGYEQYF. The full variable domain, rest sourced from reference TRBV13 and TRBJ2-7, is AAGVIQSPRHLIKEKRETATLKCYPIPRHDTVYWYQQGPGQDPQFLISFYEKMQSDKGSIPDRFSAQQFSDYHSELNMSSLELGDSALYFCASSLGRGYEQYFGPGTRLTVT.

The chain is built from TRBV4-3 and TRBJ2-7; D perhaps matches TRBD2 (5 bases). The CDR3 loop spans 15 amino acids. In germline, CDR1 is LGHNA, CDR2 YSLEER. Trimming left V 3 bases short and J 3 bases short, with 15 bases between. Here the CDR3 reads CASSQAGAVGYEQYF. The CDR3 DNA is TGCGCCAGCAGCCAGGCTGGAGCGGTAGGCTACGAGCAGTACTTC.

The chain links TRBV30 to TRBJ1-1; D not certain. Germline V lookup: CDR1 GTSNPN, CDR2 SVGIG (reference sequence). The CDR3 has 15 amino acids. Trimming pared 0 bases from V and 4 bases from J, leaving 15 bases between. This CDR3 reads CAWSVLDSWGTEAFF. CDR3 bases: TGTGCCTGGAGTGTACTGGACTCTTGGGGCACTGAAGCTTTCTTT.

V and J are TRBV27 and TRBJ1-2; D is uncertain. CDR1 and CDR2 from the germline V gene are MNHEY and SMNVEV (reference sequence). The CDR3 runs to 16 residues. With 2 bases removed from V and 5 bases from J, the gap between germline ends came to 18 bases. Written as DNA, the CDR3 is TGTGCCAGCAGTTTAATCGCTGACCGATCGGAGTATGGCTACACCTTC. It specifies CASSLIADRSEYGYTF.

J is TRBJ2-1 and V is TRBV15, with TRBD2 as a possible D gene (5 bases). V was trimmed by 0 bases and J by 13 bases, leaving 10 bases between them. CDR3 length: 12 residues. Germline V gene data show CDR1 as LNHNV and CDR2 as YYDKDF (reference sequence). The CDR3 loop is CATSRDQDSQFF. CDR3 nucleotide sequence: TGTGCCACCAGCAGAGATCAGGACTCCCAGTTCTTC. Drawing the rest from reference TRBV15 and TRBJ2-1, the complete variable domain is DAMVIQNPRYQVTQFGKPVTLSCSQTLNHNVMYWYQQKSSQAPKLLFHYYDKDFNNEADTPDNFQSRRPNTSFCFLDIRSPGLGDTAMYLCATSRDQDSQFFGPGTRLTVL.

The chain employs TRBV5-4 and TRBJ1-2; D is unclear. This CDR3 has 16 amino acids. Germline CDR1 SGHNT, CDR2 YYREEE (reference sequence). Trimming removed 0 bases at V and 7 bases at J, with 19 bases between. The CDR3, as DNA: TGTGCCAGCAGCTTGGAGGTTGGGCAGACCCTCTCTGGCTACACCTTC. It translates to CASSLEVGQTLSGYTF.